The rows below give T cell receptor beta chains drawn from one sample of a study of control samples from healthy donors and cancer patients. Generated by immunoSEQ multiplex PCR, the TCRdb table keeps only in-frame clones and is missing some. The table lists some 87,000 clones, 75% to 85% of them singletons. Sequences were obtained from PBMCs. The receptors come from a man aged 60 to 75 with head and neck cancer. Both conserved end residues are part of each CDR3. A D gene is named only where the DNA matches it firmly. Expanded clones get a size class; other rows say once, few or many, or leave the size out.

d_call clone_size j_call v_call cdr3_aa cdr3_nt
TRBD1 NA TRBJ2-7 TRBV12-3/TRBV12-4 CASSGTGVYEQYF TGTGCCAGCAGCGGGACAGGGGTCTACGAGCAGTACTTC
TRBD1 NA TRBJ1-6 TRBV7-2 CASSIGQGESPLHF TGTGCCAGCAGCATCGGACAGGGTGAATCACCCCTCCACTTT
TRBD1 NA TRBJ1-2 TRBV11-2 CASSFGTANIGYTF TGTGCCAGCAGCTTTGGGACAGCGAACATCGGCTACACCTTC
TRBD1 NA TRBJ2-1 TRBV27 CATRDRAHNEQFF TGTGCCACCCGGGACAGGGCCCACAATGAGCAGTTCTTC
NA NA TRBJ2-3 TRBV28 CASSPRDTYGDTQYF TGTGCCAGCAGCCCCCGGGACACGTATGGGGATACGCAGTATTTT
TRBD1 NA TRBJ2-5 TRBV5-1 CASSSGTGAKETQYF TGCGCCAGCAGCTCTGGGACAGGGGCTAAGGAGACCCAGTACTTC
NA few TRBJ2-7 TRBV18 CASSQSSYEQYF TGTGCCAGCTCACAAAGCTCCTACGAGCAGTACTTC
TRBD1 few TRBJ1-2 TRBV2 CASSERQGGYTF TGTGCCAGCAGTGAAAGACAGGGAGGCTACACCTTC
NA NA TRBJ2-3 TRBV27 CASSSRMGGTDTQYF TGTGCCAGCAGTTCCAGGATGGGAGGCACAGATACGCAGTATTTT
NA NA TRBJ2-1 TRBV9 CASSTRAGPYNEQFF TGTGCCAGCAGCACCCGGGCGGGACCCTACAATGAGCAGTTCTTC
NA NA TRBJ1-5 TRBV2 CASSEFWGRNSNQPQHF TGTGCCAGCAGTGAATTTTGGGGGCGAAATAGCAATCAGCCCCAGCATTTT
NA few TRBJ2-5 TRBV7-8 CASSSTETQYF TGTGCCAGCAGCTCCACTGAGACCCAGTACTTC
TRBD2 few TRBJ2-1 TRBV2 CASSARVLAGYRNEQFF TGTGCCAGCAGTGCAAGGGTCCTAGCGGGATACCGCAATGAGCAGTTCTTC
NA NA TRBJ2-1 TRBV6-5 CASSSTSSGNEQFF TGTGCCAGCAGTTCCACTAGTTCAGGCAATGAGCAGTTCTTC